Below, one T cell receptor beta chain is given with its context. The antigen is undetermined. The CDR3 sequence is 16 residues long. The V and J ends lost 1 base and 0 bases respectively, with 11 bases between them. In germline, CDR1 is SGHAT, CDR2 FQNNGV. The data derive from a study of PD-1 blockade in classical Hodgkin lymphoma. General observations from the study: A significant rise in TCR diversity by C4D1 was seen for CD4+ but not CD8+ cells.

Sequencing used immunoSEQ multiplex PCR; TCRdb keeps in-frame clones, though not all of them. Of about 4,800 clones listed, about 80% are singletons. The time point is: cycle 4 day 1 (C4D1), after six to seven weeks of nivolumab. All the patients suffered relapse after autologous stem cell transplantation, and brentuximab vedotin exposure differed. Magnetic negative selection purified CD4+ T cells from thawed PBMCs. The sample in question was CD4+ T cells from blood, obtained before the fourth cycle of nivolumab. This sequence was found in a human donor with classical Hodgkin lymphoma. The rearrangement joins TRBV11-2 to TRBJ2-3; tentative D call: TRBD1 (5 bases). The CDR3 sequence: CASSLGDRLSTDTQYF. The CDR3 DNA reads as TGTGCCAGCAGCTTAGGTGACAGACTTAGCACAGATACGCAGTATTTT. The variable domain in full, with the rest retrieved from reference TRBV11-2 and TRBJ2-3, is EAGVAQSPRYKIIEKRQSVAFWCNPISGHATLYWYQQILGQGPKLLIQFQNNGVVDDSQLPKDRFSAERLKGVDSTLKIQPAKLEDSAVYLCASSLGDRLSTDTQYFGPGTRLTVL.